This TCR beta chain is drawn from a study of OX40 agonist ivuxolimab in advanced cancers. Study-wide background: Given to patients was ivuxolimab, an agonistic anti-OX40 (CD134) antibody. Recorded diagnoses for dose-escalation patients were hepatocellular carcinoma, melanoma, renal cell or head and neck cancer.

Using immunoSEQ multiplex PCR, the repertoire was profiled, and TCRdb retains in-frame clones only, with some absent. In the table there are about 68,000 clones, more than 75% of which are singletons. Germline V gene data show CDR1 as MGHRA and CDR2 as YSYEKL. V shed 4 bases and J shed 9 bases, with 24 bases lying between them. The CDR3 runs 16 residues. This TCR was recovered from an adult with an advanced solid tumor such as melanoma, head and neck, liver or kidney cancer. The rearrangement links TRBV4-1 to TRBJ2-5, with D possibly matching TRBD2 (6 bases). The sample consisted of CD4+ or CD8+ T cells sorted from blood, taken in a trial of the OX40 agonist ivuxolimab. The CDR3 bases are TGCGCCAGCAGCCTCAGGGTCGGGGACTCTGGTCGGGCCCAGTACTTC. It encodes CASSLRVGDSGRAQYF.